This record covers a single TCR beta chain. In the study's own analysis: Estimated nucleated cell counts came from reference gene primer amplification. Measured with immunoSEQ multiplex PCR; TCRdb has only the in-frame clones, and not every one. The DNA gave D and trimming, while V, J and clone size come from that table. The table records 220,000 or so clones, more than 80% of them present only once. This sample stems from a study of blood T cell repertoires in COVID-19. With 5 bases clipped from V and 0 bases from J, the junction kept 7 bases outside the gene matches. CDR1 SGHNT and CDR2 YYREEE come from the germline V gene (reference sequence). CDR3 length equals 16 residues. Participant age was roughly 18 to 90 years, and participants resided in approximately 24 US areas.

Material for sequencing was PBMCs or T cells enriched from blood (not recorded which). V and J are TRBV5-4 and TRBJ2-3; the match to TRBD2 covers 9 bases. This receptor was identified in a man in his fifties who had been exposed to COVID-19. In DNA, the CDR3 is TGTGCCAGCAGGCCCGGGACTAGCAGGAGCACAGATACGCAGTATTTT. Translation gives CASRPGTSRSTDTQYF.